The 27 T cell receptor beta chains below were found in one sample sequenced in a study of shared clonotypes between healthy human individuals. The repertoire was sequenced with immunoSEQ multiplex PCR; TCRdb's copy has only in-frame clones and lacks some. The sample consists of roughly 2 million clones, approximately 96% of them appearing once. The sample taken for sequencing was naive CD4+ T cells sorted from blood. As for subset: CD45RA+ positively selected. These receptor sequences come from a man aged 18 to 30 in good health.

The chain has TRBV29-1 and TRBJ2-1; 7 positions match TRBD1. Germline V gene sequence: CDR1 SQVTM, CDR2 ANQGSEA. This CDR3 comprises 14 residues. V shed 7 bases and J 4 bases; nucleotides not matched to a gene: 10. CDR3 bases: TGCAGCGGCGAGGACAGGCACACATACAATGAGCAGTTCTTC. Protein: CSGEDRHTYNEQFF.

The rearrangement uses TRBV6-4 and TRBJ1-3; perhaps TRBD1 as D (6 bases). The CDR3 loop spans 15 amino acids. V gave up 6 bases and J gave up 3 bases, with 15 bases separating them. Germline V CDR1 and CDR2: MRHNA, SNTAGT. In nucleotides, the CDR3 is TGTGCCAGCAGGCAGGGGTTATTATTTGGAAACACCATATATTTT. Protein sequence: CASRQGLLFGNTIYF.

The chain joins TRBV9 to TRBJ2-1; 13 nucleotides agree with TRBD2. The CDR3 contains 19 residues. V trimming: 4 bases; J trimming: 0 bases; junction bases outside the gene matches: 10. The V gene's germline CDR1 is SGDLS and CDR2 YYNGEE. The CDR3 DNA reads TGTGCCAGCAGCTCCAGCGGACTAGCGGGAGAGTCCTCCTACAATGAGCAGTTCTTC. This encodes CASSSSGLAGESSYNEQFF.

The chain joins TRBV15 to TRBJ1-5; 9 bases map to TRBD1. The CDR3 covers 17 residues. With V trimmed by 2 bases and J by 3 bases, 8 bases remained unmatched. Germline V lookup: CDR1 LNHNV, CDR2 YYDKDF (reference sequence). CDR3 amino acids: CATSRSWTGETNQPQHF. DNA of the CDR3: TGTGCCACCAGCAGATCATGGACAGGGGAAACCAATCAGCCCCAGCATTTT.

The V and J genes are TRBV19 and TRBJ1-1; 7 bases are shared with TRBD1. The germline CDR1 and CDR2 sequences are LNHDA and SQIVND (reference sequence). This CDR3 contains 15 residues. Trimming cost V 9 bases and J 4 bases; bases outside gene matches: 14. This chain's CDR3 is CARRWGAGGFTEAFF. The CDR3 DNA sequence: TGTGCCAGACGATGGGGGGCAGGGGGTTTCACTGAAGCTTTCTTT.

Remarks on this clone: Other DNA sequences in this specimen translate into the identical CDR3. This chain uses TRBV20-1 with TRBJ1-1; D is unclear. Deletions cut 3 bases from V and 3 bases from J, with 5 bases between. The CDR3 consists of 11 residues. The germline gives CDR1 DFQATT, CDR2 SNEGSKA (reference sequence). The CDR3 loop is CSASLDTEAFF. The DNA for the CDR3 is TGCAGTGCTAGCCTGGACACTGAAGCTTTCTTT.

This rearrangement joins TRBV10-3 to TRBJ1-1; no definite D call. This CDR3 spans 11 amino acids. The germline V gene has CDR1 ENHRY and CDR2 SYGVKD. V lost 0 bases and J 13 bases, leaving 9 bases between the germline ends. The CDR3 sequence: CAISESSGLFF. The CDR3 nucleotides read TGTGCCATCAGTGAGTCAAGTGGTCTTTTCTTT.

This rearrangement joins TRBV14 to TRBJ2-2; 14 nucleotides agree with TRBD2. J was trimmed by 6 bases and V by 5 bases; bases with no gene match: 11. CDR1 and CDR2 from the germline V gene are SGHDN and FVKESK. The length of the CDR3 is 18 residues. The CDR3 loop reads CASSTGTSGRKGAGELFF. The CDR3 coding sequence is TGTGCCAGCAGCACCGGGACTAGCGGGAGAAAAGGGGCCGGGGAGCTGTTTTTT.

The rearrangement links TRBV7-2 to TRBJ2-3; 7 nucleotides agree with TRBD2. CDR1 is SGHTA and CDR2 is FQGNSA in the germline V gene. The V segment lost 4 bases and the J segment 2 bases; nucleotides outside the gene matches: 9. The CDR3 runs 16 residues. CDR3 protein: CASSSPGLMNTDTQYF. CDR3 coding DNA: TGTGCCAGCAGCTCGCCGGGACTAATGAACACAGATACGCAGTATTTT.

The chain combines TRBV2 with TRBJ2-5, with unresolved D. Trimming took off 1 base at V and 5 bases at J, with 14 bases between the two ends. The CDR3 consists of 15 residues. Per the germline V gene, CDR1 is SNHLY and CDR2 is FYNNEI. CDR3 amino acids: CASSEVSWYTETQYF. The CDR3 DNA reads TGTGCCAGCAGTGAAGTCTCTTGGTACACGGAGACCCAGTACTTC. Together with reference TRBV2 and TRBJ2-5, the CDR3 gives the full variable domain: EPEVTQTPSHQVTQMGQEVILRCVPISNHLYFYWYRQILGQKVEFLVSFYNNEISEKSEIFDDQFSVERPDGSNFTLKIRSTKLEDSAMYFCASSEVSWYTETQYFGPGTRLLVL.

The rearrangement joins TRBV5-1 to TRBJ1-2; D is uncertain. Germline CDR1 SGHRS, CDR2 YFSETQ. Trimming removed 4 bases from V and 10 bases from J, with 17 bases in between. The CDR3 is 13 amino acids. CDR3 sequence: CASSPDKSYLYTF. The CDR3 nucleotides are TGCGCCAGCAGCCCCGATAAGAGCTATCTCTACACCTTC.

Only a few counts were recorded for this clone. J is TRBJ1-2 and V is TRBV2; D ambiguous. The CDR3 is 14 amino acids. CDR1 and CDR2 (germline): SNHLY, FYNNEI. Trimming stripped 4 bases from V and 6 bases from J, with 15 bases between. The CDR3 here is CASSGSWGVDGYTF. The CDR3 bases are TGTGCCAGCAGTGGGTCTTGGGGAGTCGATGGCTACACCTTC.

The V gene is TRBV4-1, the J gene TRBJ2-1, with no clear D. Trimming stripped 4 bases from V and 3 bases from J, with 7 bases between. There are 13 residues in the CDR3. Germline V gene lookup returns CDR1 MGHRA and CDR2 YSYEKL. In nucleotides, the CDR3 is TGCGCCAGCAGCCTGCTACACTACAATGAGCAGTTCTTC. Translated: CASSLLHYNEQFF.

The chain recombines TRBV7-9 with TRBJ1-2, with D tentatively TRBD1 (5 bases). Per germline, CDR1 SEHNR and CDR2 FQNEAQ (reference sequence). Trimming removed 0 bases at V and 8 bases at J, with 7 bases between. The CDR3 extends over 12 amino acids. In DNA form, the CDR3 reads TGTGCCAGCAGCTTAGCAGGGACCGGCTACACCTTC. Protein: CASSLAGTGYTF.

This sequence joins TRBV27 and TRBJ2-7; 10 bases fit TRBD2. Trimming took 5 bases from V and 3 from J; bases not matched to a gene: 10. This CDR3 has 16 amino acids. From germline, CDR1 is MNHEY and CDR2 SMNVEV (reference sequence). For the CDR3, the DNA is TGTGCCAGCAGTGGTTTAGCGGGGGGTTCCTTCTACGAGCAGTACTTC. Residues: CASSGLAGGSFYEQYF.

As to this clone: A read error may produce the germline difference seen at one junction end. V is TRBV7-7 and J is TRBJ2-5; 8 positions match TRBD2. Germline V gene sequence: CDR1 SSHAT, CDR2 FNYEAQ (reference sequence). The length of the CDR3 is 16 residues. CDR3 nucleotide sequence: TGTGCTAGCAGCTCCTTAATAGCGGGGCACCAAGAGACCCAGTACTTC. Translation gives CASSSLIAGHQETQYF.

The chain couples TRBV5-4 to TRBJ2-1, with TRBD2 matching over 7 bases. V shed 2 bases and J 0 bases; nucleotides not matched to a gene: 2. Germline V CDR1 and CDR2: SGHNT, YYREEE (reference sequence). CDR3 size: 15 residues. This CDR3 is CASSLLASSYNEQFF. The DNA for the CDR3 is TGTGCCAGCAGCTTACTAGCGAGCTCCTACAATGAGCAGTTCTTC.

The chain links TRBV9 to TRBJ1-3; D gene unclear. Germline V gene sequence: CDR1 SGDLS, CDR2 YYNGEE. The CDR3 sequence is 14 residues long. Trimming removed 0 bases at V and 2 bases at J, with 6 bases between. DNA for the CDR3: TGTGCCAGCAGCGTAGCGCCCACTGGAAACACCATATATTTT. It encodes CASSVAPTGNTIYF.

The chain is built from TRBV5-1 and TRBJ1-4; D is uncertain. CDR1 and CDR2 (germline): SGHRS, YFSETQ. This CDR3 contains 15 residues. The germline V and J ends were trimmed by 2 bases and 4 bases, with 12 bases remaining between them. This CDR3 is CASSLGPSVNEKLFF. As DNA, the CDR3 is TGCGCCAGCAGCTTAGGGCCCAGCGTTAATGAAAAACTGTTTTTT. Filled out from reference TRBV5-1 and TRBJ1-4, the complete variable domain reads KAGVTQTPRYLIKTRGQQVTLSCSPISGHRSVSWYQQTPGQGLQFLFEYFSETQRNKGNFPGRFSGRQFSNSRSEMNVSTLELGDSALYLCASSLGPSVNEKLFFGSGTQLSVL.

The chain carries TRBV4-3 and TRBJ1-6; the D gene is possibly TRBD1 (5 bases). This CDR3 contains 18 residues. Trimming shortened V by 1 base and J by 0 bases, and 13 bases separated the two germline ends. Germline values: CDR1 LGHNA, CDR2 YSLEER. The CDR3 DNA reads TGCGCCAGCAGCCAAGCCTCCGGGGGGAACTCCTATAATTCACCCCTCCACTTT. It encodes CASSQASGGNSYNSPLHF.

The V gene is TRBV6-5, the J gene TRBJ2-2; a weak D match, TRBD1 (5 bases). CDR3 size: 14 residues. Germline CDR1 MNHEY, CDR2 SVGAGI. V was cut by 6 bases and J by 1 base, with 9 bases left in between. Here the CDR3 DNA reads TGTGCCAGCAGCACACAGGAGAACACCGGGGAGCTGTTTTTT. Translation gives CASSTQENTGELFF.

The gene calls are TRBV5-4 and TRBJ1-1, with D possibly matching TRBD1 (5 bases). Germline V lookup: CDR1 SGHNT, CDR2 YYREEE (reference sequence). V lost 0 bases and J lost 5, with 8 bases in between. CDR3 length equals 13 residues. The CDR3 nucleotides are TGTGCCAGCAGCTTGGTAGGGGTGACTGAAGCTTTCTTT. Amino acid sequence: CASSLVGVTEAFF.

The chain has TRBV19 and TRBJ1-6; possible D gene TRBD1, 5 bases. The CDR3 length is 14 residues. V was pared by 6 bases and J by 8 bases, with 14 bases between. The germline gives CDR1 LNHDA, CDR2 SQIVND (reference sequence). The CDR3 DNA reads as TGTGCCAGTAGCCGGGACGGCCCGGATTCACCCCTCCACTTT. Translation: CASSRDGPDSPLHF.

V gene TRBV4-3 combines with J gene TRBJ2-1; TRBD1 agrees at 7 bases. CDR3 length: 15 residues. The ends lost 1 base at V and 7 bases at J; junction bases unmatched: 7. The germline CDR1 and CDR2 sequences are LGHNA and YSLEER. The CDR3 reads CASSQGQGVGNEQFF. CDR3 coding DNA: TGCGCCAGCAGCCAAGGACAGGGTGTAGGGAATGAGCAGTTCTTC.

This clone is a singleton in its sample. The V gene is TRBV5-1, the J gene TRBJ2-1, with 9 bases aligning to TRBD1. Trimming at V came to 0 bases and at J to 10 bases, leaving 2 bases not matched to a gene. CDR3 size: 13 residues. Germline loops: CDR1 SGHRS, CDR2 YFSETQ. The CDR3 region is CASSLEGTGEQFF. CDR3 nucleotide sequence: TGCGCCAGCAGCTTGGAGGGGACAGGGGAGCAGTTCTTC. The full variable domain, rest sourced from reference TRBV5-1 and TRBJ2-1, is KAGVTQTPRYLIKTRGQQVTLSCSPISGHRSVSWYQQTPGQGLQFLFEYFSETQRNKGNFPGRFSGRQFSNSRSEMNVSTLELGDSALYLCASSLEGTGEQFFGPGTRLTVL.

A single count supports this clone. The same CDR3 can be traced to other DNA sequences in this sample. The gene calls are TRBV6-1 and TRBJ2-1, with TRBD2 matching over 11 bases. The germline gives CDR1 MNHNS, CDR2 SASEGT. V lost 3 bases to trimming and J lost 3 bases; unmatched junction nucleotides: 1. This CDR3 is 15 amino acids long. DNA for the CDR3: TGTGCCAGCAGTGAGCTAGCGGGAGGCTACAATGAGCAGTTCTTC. Translating it yields CASSELAGGYNEQFF.

The V call is TRBV19, the J call TRBJ1-6; 8 bases line up with TRBD1. After removal of 7 bases from V and 10 bases from J, the junction contained 6 bases not matched to a gene. This CDR3 has 13 residues. Germline lookup yields CDR1 LNHDA and CDR2 SQIVND (reference sequence). CDR3: CASTDRGGSPLHF. As DNA, the CDR3 is TGTGCCAGTACCGACAGGGGCGGATCACCCCTCCACTTT.